The clone carrying this T cell receptor beta chain has only a few counts. Antigen: not known. The germline V gene has CDR1 SGHVS and CDR2 FNYEAQ. This CDR3 comprises 13 residues. V shed 2 bases and J shed 2 bases, with 5 bases lying between them. TCRdb fed the 5' RACE reads into MiXCR, producing one record per CDR3 protein. This table has approximately 230,000 distinct CDR3 sequences, 6.5% appearing once. The sample is drawn from a study of identical twins. Study results and caveats: Cross-sectional statistical analysis, not tracking of the same donors, underpinned the conclusions. Recombination models fit unrelated individuals' TCR alpha sharing but underestimated twins'.

Healthy Caucasians were all of the donors. The data were also submitted as part of a second study, on T cells expressing NK-cell markers. That paper notes: CD3+CD56+NKG2C+, CD3+CD56+NKG2C- and CD3+CD56-NKG2C+ T cells, once sorted, supplied the TCR beta repertoires.

Material for sequencing was CD8+ T cells sorted from blood. This sequence originates from a woman aged 18-29 years in good health. The chain employs TRBV7-6 and TRBJ2-3, with D uncertain. The CDR3 is CASSLYYTDTQYF. CDR3 nucleotide sequence: TGTGCCAGCAGCTTATATTACACAGATACGCAGTATTTT.